The clone carrying this T cell receptor beta chain was seen only a few times. Its target is not known. The data were obtained in a study of cytomegalovirus exposure and HLA in healthy donors. V lost 4 bases and J 7 bases, leaving 8 bases between the germline ends. Germline V lookup: CDR1 SGHTA, CDR2 FQGNSA. CDR3 length: 12 residues. Vbeta (60) and Jbeta (13) primers were used in the PCR. Clones were read by immunoSEQ multiplex PCR, and TCRdb kept only the in-frame ones, dropping some. Counted here are about 110,000 clones, 65% to 85% occurring once; the ten biggest clones make up roughly 6%. Overall study findings and caveats: When a later analysis was performed, an Asian-associated ancestry cluster reportedly had fewer N-insertions than the roughly 640-donor mean.

Donors showed nominal health when sampled, although they likely had unrecorded immune exposures. J is TRBJ1-5 and V is TRBV7-2; D not resolved. The clonotype was recovered from a male donor in good health and CMV-seronegative. The source material was PBMCs. The CDR3: CASSSPGQPQHF. The CDR3 nucleotides read TGTGCCAGCAGCTCGCCGGGACAGCCCCAGCATTTT.